This T cell receptor beta chain was observed in a study of control samples from healthy donors and cancer patients. Produced via immunoSEQ multiplex PCR; TCRdb's table is partial and in-frame only. The repertoire consists of approximately 180,000 clones, with 90% to 95% occurring once and the leading ten covering about 1.5%. The CDR3 has 14 residues. The germline gives CDR1 SGHNT, CDR2 YYREEE (reference sequence). V was clipped by 0 bases and J by 6 bases, with 10 bases between them. This receptor was identified in a woman aged 18-35 years in good health. The V gene is TRBV5-4, the J gene TRBJ2-1, with D unresolved. Sequenced: blood. CDR3 protein: CASSLEGRTNEQFF. CDR3 DNA: TGTGCCAGCAGCTTGGAAGGCAGGACCAATGAGCAGTTCTTC.